A selection of T cell receptor beta chains follows, all from one sample in a study of control samples from healthy donors and cancer patients. Some clones are missing from TCRdb's copy, which holds only in-frame ones; the method was immunoSEQ multiplex PCR. The sample lists around 170,000 clones; around 89% were seen once. Specimen: blood. The receptors were sampled from a woman in her forties or fifties in good health. The CDR3 runs from the conserved cysteine through the conserved F or W. The D gene is left open where the match is weak. Where a row states a size, it is once, few, many or the class of an expanded clone; other rows omit it.

abundance: once
d_gene: .
j_gene: TRBJ2-7
v_gene: TRBV24-1
CDR3nt: TGTGCCACCAGTGAGGCGGACCCAACATCCTACGAGCAGTACTTC
CDR3aa: CATSEADPTSYEQYF

abundance: .
d_gene: .
j_gene: TRBJ1-4
v_gene: TRBV29-1
CDR3nt: TGCAGCGTTCCCGGGAGAGCAACTAATGAAAAACTGTTTTTT
CDR3aa: CSVPGRATNEKLFF

abundance: .
d_gene: .
j_gene: TRBJ2-2
v_gene: TRBV24-1
CDR3nt: TGTGCCACCAGTGGACCTATAACCGGGGAGCTGTTTTTT
CDR3aa: CATSGPITGELFF

abundance: .
d_gene: TRBD2
j_gene: TRBJ2-3
v_gene: TRBV6-2/TRBV6-3
CDR3nt: TGTGCCAGCAGTTACGTCGGCGGGAGGCAATTTACGAATACGCAGTATTTT
CDR3aa: CASSYVGGRQFTNTQYF

abundance: once
d_gene: .
j_gene: TRBJ1-1
v_gene: TRBV20-1
CDR3nt: TGCAGTGCTAGTCGGCAGGGGAACACTGAAGCTTTCTTT
CDR3aa: CSASRQGNTEAFF

abundance: .
d_gene: .
j_gene: TRBJ2-7
v_gene: TRBV28
CDR3nt: TGTGCCAGCAGTTTACGGGGAGGCTCCTACGAGCAGTACTTC
CDR3aa: CASSLRGGSYEQYF

abundance: .
d_gene: TRBD2
j_gene: TRBJ2-1
v_gene: TRBV5-1
CDR3nt: TGCGCCAGCAGCTTAACCCTTAGCGGGGCCTACAATGAGCAGTTCTTC
CDR3aa: CASSLTLSGAYNEQFF

abundance: .
d_gene: TRBD1
j_gene: TRBJ1-4
v_gene: TRBV7-2
CDR3nt: TGTGCCAGCAGTACCCCGGGACAGTGGGAAAAACTGTTTTTT
CDR3aa: CASSTPGQWEKLFF

abundance: .
d_gene: TRBD1
j_gene: TRBJ2-7
v_gene: TRBV7-2
CDR3nt: TGTGCCAGCAGCTTAGGGGCAGGGGGAACGTACGAGCAGTACTTC
CDR3aa: CASSLGAGGTYEQYF

abundance: .
d_gene: .
j_gene: TRBJ2-5
v_gene: TRBV5-6
CDR3nt: TGTGCCAGCAGCTTGGGGGGACGGTACCAAGAGACCCAGTACTTC
CDR3aa: CASSLGGRYQETQYF

abundance: .
d_gene: TRBD1
j_gene: TRBJ1-2
v_gene: TRBV28
CDR3nt: TGTGCCAGCAGCCTGGGACAGGGGTTTTATGGCTACACCTTC
CDR3aa: CASSLGQGFYGYTF

abundance: once
d_gene: .
j_gene: TRBJ1-2
v_gene: TRBV4-3
CDR3nt: TGCGCCAGCAGCCAAGATTGGGCAAGCTCCGGCTACACCTTC
CDR3aa: CASSQDWASSGYTF

abundance: .
d_gene: TRBD1
j_gene: TRBJ1-3
v_gene: TRBV2
CDR3nt: TGTGCCACCCGGCCTAACAGGGGTGGAAGTGGAAACACCATATATTTT
CDR3aa: CATRPNRGGSGNTIYF